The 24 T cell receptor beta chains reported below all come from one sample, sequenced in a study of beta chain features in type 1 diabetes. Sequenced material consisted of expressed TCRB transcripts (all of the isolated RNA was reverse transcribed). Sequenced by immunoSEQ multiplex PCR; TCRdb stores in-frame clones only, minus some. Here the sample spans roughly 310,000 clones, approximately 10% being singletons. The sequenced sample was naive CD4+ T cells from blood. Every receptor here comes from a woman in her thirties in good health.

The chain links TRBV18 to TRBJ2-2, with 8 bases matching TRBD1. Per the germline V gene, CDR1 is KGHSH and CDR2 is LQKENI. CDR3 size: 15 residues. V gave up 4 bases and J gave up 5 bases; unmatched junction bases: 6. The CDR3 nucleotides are TGTGCCAGCTCACTAAGGACAGGGAGGACCGGGGAGCTGTTTTTT. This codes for CASSLRTGRTGELFF.

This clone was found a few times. This CDR3 is CASSLLVLVSSYNEQFF. CDR3 nucleotides: TGTGCCAGCAGCCTCCTTGTTCTGGTCAGCTCCTACAATGAGCAGTTCTTC. The gene calls are TRBV7-2 and TRBJ2-1; D is unclear. The V and J ends lost 5 bases and 0 bases respectively, with 17 bases between them. The CDR3 is 17 residues long. CDR1 is SGHTA, CDR2 FQGNSA, per germline.

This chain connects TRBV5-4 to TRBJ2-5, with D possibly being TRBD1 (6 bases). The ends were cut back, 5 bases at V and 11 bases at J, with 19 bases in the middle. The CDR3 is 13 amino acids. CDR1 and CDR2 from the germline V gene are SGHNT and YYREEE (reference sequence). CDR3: CASRATGAEEQYF. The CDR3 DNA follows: TGTGCCAGCAGGGCGACAGGAGCTGAGGAGCAGTACTTC. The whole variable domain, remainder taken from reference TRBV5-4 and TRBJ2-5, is ETGVTQSPTHLIKTRGQQVTLRCSSQSGHNTVSWYQQALGQGPQFIFQYYREEENGRGNFPPRFSGLQFPNYSSELNVNALELDDSALYLCASRATGAEEQYFGPGTRLLVL.

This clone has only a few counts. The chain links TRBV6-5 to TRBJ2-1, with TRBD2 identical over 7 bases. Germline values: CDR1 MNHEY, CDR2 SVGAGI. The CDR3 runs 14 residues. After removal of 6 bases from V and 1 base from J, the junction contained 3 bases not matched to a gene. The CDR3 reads CASSELASYNEQFF. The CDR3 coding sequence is TGTGCCAGCAGCGAACTAGCGTCCTACAATGAGCAGTTCTTC.

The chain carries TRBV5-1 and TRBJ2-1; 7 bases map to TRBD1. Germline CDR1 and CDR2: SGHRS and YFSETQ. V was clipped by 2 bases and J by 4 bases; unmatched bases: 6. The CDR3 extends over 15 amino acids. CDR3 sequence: CASSFEGQIYNEQFF. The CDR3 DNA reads TGCGCCAGCAGCTTCGAGGGACAGATATACAATGAGCAGTTCTTC.

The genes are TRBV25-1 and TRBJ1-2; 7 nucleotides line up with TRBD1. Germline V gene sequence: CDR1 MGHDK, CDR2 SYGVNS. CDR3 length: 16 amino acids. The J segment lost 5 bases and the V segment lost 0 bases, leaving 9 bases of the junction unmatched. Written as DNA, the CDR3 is TGTGCCAGCAGTGAATATGGCAGGGGGAACACTTATGGCTACACCTTC. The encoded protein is CASSEYGRGNTYGYTF.

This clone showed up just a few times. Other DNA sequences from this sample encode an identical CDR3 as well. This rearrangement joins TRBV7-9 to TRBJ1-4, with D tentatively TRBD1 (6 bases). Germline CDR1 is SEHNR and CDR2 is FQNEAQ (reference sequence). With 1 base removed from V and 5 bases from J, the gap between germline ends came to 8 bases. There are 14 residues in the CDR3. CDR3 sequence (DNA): TGTGCCAGCAGCTTAGGGCAGGGGAATGAAAAACTGTTTTTT. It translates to CASSLGQGNEKLFF.

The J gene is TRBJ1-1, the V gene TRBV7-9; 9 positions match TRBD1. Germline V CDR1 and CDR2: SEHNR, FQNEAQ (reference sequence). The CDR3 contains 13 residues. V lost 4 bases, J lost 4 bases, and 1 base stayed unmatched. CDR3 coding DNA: TGTGCCAGCAGCTGGGACAGGGCCACTGAAGCTTTCTTT. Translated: CASSWDRATEAFF.

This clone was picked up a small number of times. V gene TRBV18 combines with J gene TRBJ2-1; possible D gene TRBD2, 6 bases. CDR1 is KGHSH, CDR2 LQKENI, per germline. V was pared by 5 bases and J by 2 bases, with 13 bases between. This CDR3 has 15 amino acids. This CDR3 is CASSSGVSPYNEQFF. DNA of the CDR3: TGTGCCAGCTCATCGGGAGTATCTCCCTACAATGAGCAGTTCTTC.

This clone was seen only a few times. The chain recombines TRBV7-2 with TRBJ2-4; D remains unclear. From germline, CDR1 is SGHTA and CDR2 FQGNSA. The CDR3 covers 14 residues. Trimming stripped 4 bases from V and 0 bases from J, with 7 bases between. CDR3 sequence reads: CASSYGLAKNIQYF. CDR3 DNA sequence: TGTGCCAGCAGCTATGGGCTAGCCAAAAACATTCAGTACTTC.

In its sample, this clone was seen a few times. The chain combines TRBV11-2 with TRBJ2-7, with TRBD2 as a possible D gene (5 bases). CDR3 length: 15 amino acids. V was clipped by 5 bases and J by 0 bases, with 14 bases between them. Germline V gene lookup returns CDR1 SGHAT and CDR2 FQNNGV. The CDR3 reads CASSSGGTPSYEQYF. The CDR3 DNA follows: TGTGCCAGCAGCAGCGGAGGTACTCCCTCCTACGAGCAGTACTTC.

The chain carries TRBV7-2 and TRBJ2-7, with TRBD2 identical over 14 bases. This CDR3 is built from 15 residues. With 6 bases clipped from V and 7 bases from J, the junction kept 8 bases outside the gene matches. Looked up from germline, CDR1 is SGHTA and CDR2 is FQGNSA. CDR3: CASRRLAGGAGEQYF. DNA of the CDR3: TGTGCCAGCAGGAGACTAGCGGGAGGGGCGGGGGAGCAGTACTTC.

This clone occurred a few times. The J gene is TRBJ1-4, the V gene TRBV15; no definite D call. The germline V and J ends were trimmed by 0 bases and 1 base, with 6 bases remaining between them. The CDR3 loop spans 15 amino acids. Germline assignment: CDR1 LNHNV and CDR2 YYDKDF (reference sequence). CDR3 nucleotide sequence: TGTGCCACCAGCAGAGAACGGGGAACTAATGAAAAACTGTTTTTT. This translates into CATSRERGTNEKLFF.

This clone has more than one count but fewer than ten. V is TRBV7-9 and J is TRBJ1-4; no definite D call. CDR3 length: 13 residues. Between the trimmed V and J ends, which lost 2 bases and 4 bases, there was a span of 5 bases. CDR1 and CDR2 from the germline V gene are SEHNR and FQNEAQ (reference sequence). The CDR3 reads CASSLYGNEKLFF. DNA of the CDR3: TGTGCCAGCAGCTTATACGGTAATGAAAAACTGTTTTTT.

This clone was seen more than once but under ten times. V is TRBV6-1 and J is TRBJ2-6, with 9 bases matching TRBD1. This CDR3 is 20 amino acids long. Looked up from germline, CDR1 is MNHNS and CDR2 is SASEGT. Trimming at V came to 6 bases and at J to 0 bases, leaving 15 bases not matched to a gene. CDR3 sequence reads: CASRESFGQGYNSGANVLTF. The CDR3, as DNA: TGTGCCAGCAGAGAATCCTTCGGACAGGGGTATAACTCTGGGGCCAACGTCCTGACTTTC.

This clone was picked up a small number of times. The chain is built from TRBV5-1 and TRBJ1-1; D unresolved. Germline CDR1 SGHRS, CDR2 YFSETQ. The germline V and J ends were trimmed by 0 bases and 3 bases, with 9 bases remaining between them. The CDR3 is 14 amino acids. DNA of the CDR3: TGCGCCAGCAGCTTGGGGGCCCTGGACACTGAAGCTTTCTTT. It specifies CASSLGALDTEAFF.

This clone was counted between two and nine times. The CDR3 bases are TGTGCCAGCAGTTCACCCAGGGGGCGTGCTGCTGGGGCCAACGTCCTGACTTTC. It codes for CASSSPRGRAAGANVLTF. The rearrangement links TRBV27 to TRBJ2-6; 8 nucleotides match TRBD1. The CDR3 has 18 amino acids. CDR1 is MNHEY, CDR2 SMNVEV, per germline (reference sequence). The junction had 10 bases not matched to a gene; V was cut back by 4 bases and J by 2 bases.

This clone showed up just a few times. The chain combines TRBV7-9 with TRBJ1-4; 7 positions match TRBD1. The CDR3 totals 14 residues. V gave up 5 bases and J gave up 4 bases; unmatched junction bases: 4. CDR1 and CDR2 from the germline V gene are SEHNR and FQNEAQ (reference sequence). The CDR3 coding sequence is TGTGCCAGCAGCAGACAGGGAGTTAATGAAAAACTGTTTTTT. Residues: CASSRQGVNEKLFF.

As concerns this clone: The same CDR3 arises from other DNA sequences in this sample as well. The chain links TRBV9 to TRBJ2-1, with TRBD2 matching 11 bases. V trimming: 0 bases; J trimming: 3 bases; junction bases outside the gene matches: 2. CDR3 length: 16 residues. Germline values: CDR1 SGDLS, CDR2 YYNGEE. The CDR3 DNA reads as TGTGCCAGCAGCGTAGGCGGGACTAGCGGCTACAATGAGCAGTTCTTC. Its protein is CASSVGGTSGYNEQFF.

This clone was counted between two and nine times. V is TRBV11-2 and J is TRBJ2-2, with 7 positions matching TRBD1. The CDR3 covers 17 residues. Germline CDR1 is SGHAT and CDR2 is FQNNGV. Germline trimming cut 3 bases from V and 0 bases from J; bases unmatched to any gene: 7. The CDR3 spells CASSFLQGPTNTGELFF. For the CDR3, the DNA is TGTGCCAGCAGCTTCCTACAGGGGCCTACGAACACCGGGGAGCTGTTTTTT.

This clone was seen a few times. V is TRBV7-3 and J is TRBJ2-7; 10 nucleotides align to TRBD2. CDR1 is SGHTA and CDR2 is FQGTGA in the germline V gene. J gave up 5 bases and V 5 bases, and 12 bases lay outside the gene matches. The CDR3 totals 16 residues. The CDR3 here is CASSPSGRAAPHEQYF. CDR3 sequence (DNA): TGTGCCAGCAGCCCGAGCGGGAGGGCCGCACCCCACGAGCAGTACTTC. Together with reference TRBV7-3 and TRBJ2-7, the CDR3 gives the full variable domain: GAGVSQTPSNKVTEKGKYVELRCDPISGHTALYWYRQSLGQGPEFLIYFQGTGAADDSGLPNDRFFAVRPEGSVSTLKIQRTERGDSAVYLCASSPSGRAAPHEQYFGPGTRLTVT.

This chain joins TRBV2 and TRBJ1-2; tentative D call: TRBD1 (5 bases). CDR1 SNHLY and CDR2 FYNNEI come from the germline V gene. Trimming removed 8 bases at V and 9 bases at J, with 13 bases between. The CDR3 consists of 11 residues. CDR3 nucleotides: TGTGCCAGCGGGACTGATACAAGCTACACCTTC. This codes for CASGTDTSYTF.

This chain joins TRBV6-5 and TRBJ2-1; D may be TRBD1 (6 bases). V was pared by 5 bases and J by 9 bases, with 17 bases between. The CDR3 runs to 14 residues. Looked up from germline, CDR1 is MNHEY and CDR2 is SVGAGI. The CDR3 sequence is CASSPGPGAGEQFF. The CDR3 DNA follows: TGTGCCAGCAGTCCCGGACCAGGGGCGGGTGAGCAGTTCTTC.

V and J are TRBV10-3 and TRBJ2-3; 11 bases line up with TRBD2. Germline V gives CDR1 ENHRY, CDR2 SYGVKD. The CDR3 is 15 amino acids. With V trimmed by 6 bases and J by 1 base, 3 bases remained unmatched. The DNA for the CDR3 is TGTGCCATCAGACAACTAGCGGGGGGCACAGATACGCAGTATTTT. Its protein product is CAIRQLAGGTDTQYF.